This TCR beta chain was recovered during a study of blood T cell repertoires in COVID-19. On the study more broadly: Samples representing acute and convalescent COVID-19 were sourced from the United States, Italy and Spain. The cDNA or gDNA used as material had been derived from T cells, B-cell-depleted T cells, or PBMCs.

Profiled with immunoSEQ multiplex PCR; TCRdb holds only in-frame clones, not every one. Of approximately 190,000 clones listed, around 83% are singletons. CDR1 and CDR2 (germline): GTSNPN, SVGIG (reference sequence). The CDR3 is 15 amino acids. Trimming cost V 1 base and J 1 base, with 13 bases left between them. The sample taken for sequencing was peripheral blood. The TCR was taken from a middle-aged woman with acute or convalescent COVID-19. The chain recombines TRBV30 with TRBJ1-1; D is uncertain. This CDR3 reads CAWSGKSGPNTEAFF. In DNA form, the CDR3 reads TGTGCCTGGAGTGGGAAGTCAGGCCCGAACACTGAAGCTTTCTTT.